This T cell receptor beta chain was identified during a study of blood T cell repertoires in COVID-19. About the research overall: T cells, B-cell-depleted T cells, or PBMCs supplied cDNA or gDNA.

Germline V lookup: CDR1 MNHEY, CDR2 SVGAGI. V shed 8 bases and J shed 4 bases, with 11 bases lying between them. There are 12 residues in the CDR3. In the authors' workflow: It was from reference gene primer amplification that nucleated cell counts were estimated. Profiled with immunoSEQ multiplex PCR; TCRdb holds only in-frame clones, not every one. The V and J calls and the clone size are those of that table, but D and trimming were determined from the DNA. The repertoire holds around 87,000 clones, with roughly 80% as singletons. The J gene is TRBJ1-2, the V gene TRBV6-5; D possibly corresponds to TRBD1 (6 bases). Sequenced sample: peripheral blood. This TCR was sampled from a human donor in a cohort sampled during active COVID-19. Here the CDR3 DNA reads TGTGCCAGCGGAGGACAGATCTATGGCTACACCTTC. Protein: CASGGQIYGYTF.